This paragraph reports one T cell receptor (beta chain). The sample is drawn from a study of blood T cell repertoires in COVID-19. Study context: Sites across the United States, Italy and Spain contributed samples from acute and convalescent COVID-19. From T cells, B-cell-depleted T cells, or PBMCs came the material, which was cDNA or gDNA.

In the original analysis: Amplifying reference gene primers gave estimates of nucleated cell counts. Method: immunoSEQ multiplex PCR; TCRdb's copy keeps in-frame clones and lacks some. The DNA gave D and trimming, while V, J and clone size come from that table. The data contain roughly 300,000 clones, approximately 89% of them singletons. CDR1 is LGHDT, CDR2 YNNKEL, per germline (reference sequence). The CDR3 extends over 12 amino acids. The V and J ends lost 2 bases and 8 bases respectively, with 7 bases between them. The rearrangement links TRBV3-1 (or the pseudogene TRBV3-2) to TRBJ2-1; no definite D call. This TCR was sampled from a woman between 45 and 65 years old who had recovered from COVID-19. The sequenced sample consisted of peripheral blood. CDR3 nucleotides: TGTGCCAGCAGCCAAACACAACATGAGCAGTTCTTC. Its protein is CASSQTQHEQFF.